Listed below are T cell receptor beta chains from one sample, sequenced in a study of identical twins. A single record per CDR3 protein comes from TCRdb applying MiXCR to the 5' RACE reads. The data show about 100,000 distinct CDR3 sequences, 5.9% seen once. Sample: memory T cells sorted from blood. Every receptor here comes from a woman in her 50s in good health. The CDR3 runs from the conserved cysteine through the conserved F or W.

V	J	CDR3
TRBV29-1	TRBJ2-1	CSVDTSGDNEQFF
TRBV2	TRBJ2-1	CASKLDRTYNEQFF
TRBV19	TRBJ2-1	CASSKVTHYNEQFF
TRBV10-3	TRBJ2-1	CAISEPPGNEQFF
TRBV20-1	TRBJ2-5	CSARQGASGSQKTQYF
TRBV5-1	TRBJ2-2	CASSPGQGVTGELFF
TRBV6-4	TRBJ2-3	CASSDSGRGADTQYF
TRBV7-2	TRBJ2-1	CASSPRLVNEQFF
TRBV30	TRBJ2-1	CAWRVTSGKILGINEQFF
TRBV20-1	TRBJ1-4	CSARTSLKPINEKLFF
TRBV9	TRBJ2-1	CASSPRDSHYNEQFF
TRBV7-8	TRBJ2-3	CASSFPRTQLTNTQYF
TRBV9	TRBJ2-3	CASSVVANAQYF
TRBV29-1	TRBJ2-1	CSVATSGRNEQFF
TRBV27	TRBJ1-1	CASSLYGQNTEAFF
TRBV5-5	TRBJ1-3	CASSGSTVSGNTIYF
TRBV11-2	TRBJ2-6	CASSSPRGLGSSGANVLTF
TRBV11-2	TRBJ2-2	CASSWTGMDTGELFF
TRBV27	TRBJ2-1	CASSDDSSPIEQFF
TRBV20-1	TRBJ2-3	CSALPSTSGFTDTQYF
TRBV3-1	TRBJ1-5	CASSRGDGNQPQHF
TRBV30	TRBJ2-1	CAWSGPPFGGHNNEQFF
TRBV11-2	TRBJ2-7	CASSLGLAGVEQYF